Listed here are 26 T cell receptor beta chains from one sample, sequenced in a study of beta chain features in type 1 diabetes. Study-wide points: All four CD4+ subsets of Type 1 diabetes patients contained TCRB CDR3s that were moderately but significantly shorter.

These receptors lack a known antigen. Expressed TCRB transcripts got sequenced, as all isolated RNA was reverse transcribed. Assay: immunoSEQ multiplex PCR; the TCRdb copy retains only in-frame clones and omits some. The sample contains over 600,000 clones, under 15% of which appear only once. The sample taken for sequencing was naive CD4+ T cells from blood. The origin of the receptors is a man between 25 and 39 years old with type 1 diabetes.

The CDR3 region has the DNA TGTGCCAGCAGCGTAGGGCGATATGGCTACACCTTC. Residues: CASSVGRYGYTF. The genes are TRBV9 and TRBJ1-2; D unresolved. CDR3 size: 12 residues. The germline V gene has CDR1 SGDLS and CDR2 YYNGEE. The V and J ends lost 0 bases and 5 bases respectively, with 5 bases between them.

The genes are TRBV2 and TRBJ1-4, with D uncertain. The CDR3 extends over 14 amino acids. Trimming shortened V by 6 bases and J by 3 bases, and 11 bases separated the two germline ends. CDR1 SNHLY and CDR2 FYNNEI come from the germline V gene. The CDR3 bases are TGTGCCAGCAGCGTCCGGGGAGCTAATGAAAAACTGTTTTTT. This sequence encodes CASSVRGANEKLFF. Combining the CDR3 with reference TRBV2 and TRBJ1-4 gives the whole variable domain EPEVTQTPSHQVTQMGQEVILRCVPISNHLYFYWYRQILGQKVEFLVSFYNNEISEKSEIFDDQFSVERPDGSNFTLKIRSTKLEDSAMYFCASSVRGANEKLFFGSGTQLSVL.

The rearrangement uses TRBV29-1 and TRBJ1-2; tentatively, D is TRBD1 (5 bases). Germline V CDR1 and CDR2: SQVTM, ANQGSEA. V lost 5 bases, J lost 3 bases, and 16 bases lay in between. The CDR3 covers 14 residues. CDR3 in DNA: TGCAGCGTTAGGGGCCGCCGGGACCACTATGGCTACACCTTC. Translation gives CSVRGRRDHYGYTF.

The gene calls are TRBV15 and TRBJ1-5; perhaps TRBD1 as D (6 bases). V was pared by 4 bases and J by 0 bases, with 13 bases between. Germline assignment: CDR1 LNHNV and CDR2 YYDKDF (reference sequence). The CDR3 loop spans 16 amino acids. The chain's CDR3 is CATSTYRADSNQPQHF. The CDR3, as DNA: TGTGCCACCAGCACCTACAGGGCCGATAGCAATCAGCCCCAGCATTTT.

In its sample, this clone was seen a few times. CDR3 coding DNA: TGTGCCAGCAGCCCGGGACAGGAGGGAGAGACCCAGTACTTC. This codes for CASSPGQEGETQYF. This chain connects TRBV9 to TRBJ2-5, with TRBD1 identical over 8 bases. Germline V gene sequence: CDR1 SGDLS, CDR2 YYNGEE. After removal of 4 bases from V and 4 bases from J, the junction contained 6 bases not matched to a gene. The length of the CDR3 is 14 residues.

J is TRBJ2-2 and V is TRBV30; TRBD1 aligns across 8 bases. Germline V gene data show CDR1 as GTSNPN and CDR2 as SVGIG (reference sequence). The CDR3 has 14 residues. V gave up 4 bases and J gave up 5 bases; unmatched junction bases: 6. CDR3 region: CAWTGGQWTGELFF. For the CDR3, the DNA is TGTGCCTGGACAGGGGGCCAGTGGACCGGGGAGCTGTTTTTT.

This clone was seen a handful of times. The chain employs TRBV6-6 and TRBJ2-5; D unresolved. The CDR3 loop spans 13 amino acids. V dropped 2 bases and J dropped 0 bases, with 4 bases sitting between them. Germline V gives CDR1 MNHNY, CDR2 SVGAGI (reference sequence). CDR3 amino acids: CASSYQYQETQYF. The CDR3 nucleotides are TGTGCCAGCAGTTACCAGTACCAAGAGACCCAGTACTTC.

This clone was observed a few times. The CDR3 nucleotides are TGTGCCACCCAACAGGGCGTTGGTCAGCCCCAGCATTTT. Protein product: CATQQGVGQPQHF. V and J are TRBV10-3 and TRBJ1-5, with TRBD1 as a possible D gene (6 bases). CDR1 and CDR2 from the germline V gene are ENHRY and SYGVKD. V was pared by 10 bases and J by 6 bases, with 16 bases between. This CDR3 spans 13 amino acids.

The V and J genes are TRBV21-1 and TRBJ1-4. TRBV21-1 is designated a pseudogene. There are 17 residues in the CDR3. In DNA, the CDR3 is TGTGCCAGCAGCAAACAACCGGGGACGGGAACTAATGAAAAACTGTTTTTT. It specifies CASSKQPGTGTNEKLFF.

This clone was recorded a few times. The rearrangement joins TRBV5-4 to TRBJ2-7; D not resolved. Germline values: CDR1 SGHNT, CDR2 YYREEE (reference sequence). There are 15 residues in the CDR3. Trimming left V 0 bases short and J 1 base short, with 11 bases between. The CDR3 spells CASSLGGTVSYEQYF. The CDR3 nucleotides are TGTGCCAGCAGCTTGGGGGGAACAGTTTCCTACGAGCAGTACTTC. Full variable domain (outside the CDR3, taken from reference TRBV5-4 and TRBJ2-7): ETGVTQSPTHLIKTRGQQVTLRCSSQSGHNTVSWYQQALGQGPQFIFQYYREEENGRGNFPPRFSGLQFPNYSSELNVNALELDDSALYLCASSLGGTVSYEQYFGPGTRLTVT.

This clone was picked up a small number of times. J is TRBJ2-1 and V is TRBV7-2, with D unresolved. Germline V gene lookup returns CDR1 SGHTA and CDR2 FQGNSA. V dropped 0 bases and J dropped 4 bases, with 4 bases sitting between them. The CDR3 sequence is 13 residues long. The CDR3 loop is CASSLAPYNEQFF. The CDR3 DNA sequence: TGTGCCAGCAGCTTAGCTCCATACAATGAGCAGTTCTTC.

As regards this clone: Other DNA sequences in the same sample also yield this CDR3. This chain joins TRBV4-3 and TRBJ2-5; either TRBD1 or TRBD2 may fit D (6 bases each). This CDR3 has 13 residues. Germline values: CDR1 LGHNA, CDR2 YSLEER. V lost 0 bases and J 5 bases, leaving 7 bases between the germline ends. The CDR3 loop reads CASSQEGGETQYF. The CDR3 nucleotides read TGCGCCAGCAGCCAAGAGGGGGGCGAGACCCAGTACTTC.

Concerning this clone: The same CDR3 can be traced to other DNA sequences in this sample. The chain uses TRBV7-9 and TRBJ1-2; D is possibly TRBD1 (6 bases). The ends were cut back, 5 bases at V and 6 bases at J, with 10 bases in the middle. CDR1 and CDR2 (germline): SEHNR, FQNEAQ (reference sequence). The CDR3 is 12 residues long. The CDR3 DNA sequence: TGTGCCAGCAGCCTAAGGGGGGATGGCTACACCTTC. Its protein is CASSLRGDGYTF. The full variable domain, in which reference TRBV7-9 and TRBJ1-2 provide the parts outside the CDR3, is DTGVSQNPRHKITKRGQNVTFRCDPISEHNRLYWYRQTLGQGPEFLTYFQNEAQLEKSRLLSDRFSAERPKGSFSTLEIQRTEQGDSAMYLCASSLRGDGYTFGSGTRLTVV.

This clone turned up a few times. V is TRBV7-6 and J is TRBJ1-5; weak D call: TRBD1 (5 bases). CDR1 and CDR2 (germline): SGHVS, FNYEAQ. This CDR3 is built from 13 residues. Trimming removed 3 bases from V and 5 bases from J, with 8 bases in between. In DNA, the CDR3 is TGTGCCAGCAGCTTGACAGAGGATCAGCCCCAGCATTTT. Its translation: CASSLTEDQPQHF.

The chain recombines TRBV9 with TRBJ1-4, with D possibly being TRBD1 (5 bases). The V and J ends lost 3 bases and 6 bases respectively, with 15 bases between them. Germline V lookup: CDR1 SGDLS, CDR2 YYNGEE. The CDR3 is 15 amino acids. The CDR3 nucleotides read TGTGCCAGCAGCGCACAGGTTGGTGGTGATGAAAAACTGTTTTTT. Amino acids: CASSAQVGGDEKLFF.

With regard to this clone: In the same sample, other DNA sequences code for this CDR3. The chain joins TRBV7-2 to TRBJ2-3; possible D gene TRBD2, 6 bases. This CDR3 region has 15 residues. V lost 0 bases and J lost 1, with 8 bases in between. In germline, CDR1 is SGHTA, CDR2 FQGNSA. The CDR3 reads CASSLAGGRTDTQYF. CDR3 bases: TGTGCCAGCAGCTTAGCCGGGGGACGCACAGATACGCAGTATTTT.

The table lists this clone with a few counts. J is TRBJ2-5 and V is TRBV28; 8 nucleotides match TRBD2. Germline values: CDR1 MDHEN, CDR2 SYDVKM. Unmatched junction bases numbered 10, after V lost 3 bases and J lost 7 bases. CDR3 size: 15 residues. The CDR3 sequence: CASSFGLAGESTQYF. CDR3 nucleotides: TGTGCCAGCAGTTTCGGGCTAGCGGGTGAATCGACCCAGTACTTC.

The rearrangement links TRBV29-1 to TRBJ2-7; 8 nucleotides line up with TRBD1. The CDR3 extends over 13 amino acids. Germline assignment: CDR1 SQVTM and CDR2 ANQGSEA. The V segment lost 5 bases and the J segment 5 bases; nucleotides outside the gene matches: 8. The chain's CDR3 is CSVRTGLANEQYF. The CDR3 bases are TGCAGCGTTCGGACAGGGTTGGCCAACGAGCAGTACTTC.

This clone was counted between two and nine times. In DNA, the CDR3 is TGTGCCAGCAGGGAGGACGGAGGTAGTAAGCCCGAGCAGTACTTC. Amino acid sequence: CASREDGGSKPEQYF. This chain links TRBV28 with TRBJ2-7; a weak D match, TRBD2 (5 bases). The CDR3 contains 15 residues. The germline V gene has CDR1 MDHEN and CDR2 SYDVKM. Trimming took 6 bases from V and 6 from J, leaving 21 bases between them.

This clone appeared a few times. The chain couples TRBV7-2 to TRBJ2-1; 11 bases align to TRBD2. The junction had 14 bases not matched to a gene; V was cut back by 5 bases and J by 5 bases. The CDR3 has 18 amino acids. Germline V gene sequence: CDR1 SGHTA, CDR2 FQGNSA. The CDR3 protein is CASSLLRWASGGNNEQFF. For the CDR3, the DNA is TGTGCCAGCAGCCTACTCCGCTGGGCTAGCGGGGGGAACAATGAGCAGTTCTTC.

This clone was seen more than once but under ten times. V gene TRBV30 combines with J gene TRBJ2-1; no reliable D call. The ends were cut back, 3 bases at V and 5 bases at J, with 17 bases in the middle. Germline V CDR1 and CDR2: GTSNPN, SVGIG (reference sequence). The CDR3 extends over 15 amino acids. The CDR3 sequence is CAWSSRAPSHNEQFF. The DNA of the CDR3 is TGTGCCTGGAGCAGCCGGGCCCCATCGCACAATGAGCAGTTCTTC.

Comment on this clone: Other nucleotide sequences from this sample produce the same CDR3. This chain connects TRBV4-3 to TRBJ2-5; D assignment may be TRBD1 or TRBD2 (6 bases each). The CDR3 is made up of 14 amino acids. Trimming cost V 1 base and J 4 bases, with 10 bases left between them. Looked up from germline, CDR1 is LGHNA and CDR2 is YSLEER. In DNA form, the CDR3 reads TGCGCCAGCAGCCAAGCCGGGGGCGGAGAGACCCAGTACTTC. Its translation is CASSQAGGGETQYF.

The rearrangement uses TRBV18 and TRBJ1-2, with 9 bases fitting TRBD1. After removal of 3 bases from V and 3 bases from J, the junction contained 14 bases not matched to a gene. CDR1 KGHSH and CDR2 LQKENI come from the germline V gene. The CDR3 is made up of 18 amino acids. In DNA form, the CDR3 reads TGTGCCAGCTCACCTATTGTCCCGGGACAGGGAGGGGACTATGGCTACACCTTC. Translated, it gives CASSPIVPGQGGDYGYTF.

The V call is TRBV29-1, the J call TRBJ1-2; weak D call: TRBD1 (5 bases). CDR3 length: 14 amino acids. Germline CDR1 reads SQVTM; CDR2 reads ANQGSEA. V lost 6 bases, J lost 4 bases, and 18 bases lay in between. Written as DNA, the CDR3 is TGCAGCGTGAGCCAGGGAGGGATGAGCTATGGCTACACCTTC. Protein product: CSVSQGGMSYGYTF.

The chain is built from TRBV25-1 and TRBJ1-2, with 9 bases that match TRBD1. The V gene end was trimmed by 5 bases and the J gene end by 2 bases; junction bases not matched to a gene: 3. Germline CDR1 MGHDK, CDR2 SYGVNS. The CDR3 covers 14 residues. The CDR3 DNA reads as TGTGCCAGCAGTAGGGACAGGGACAACTATGGCTACACCTTC. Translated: CASSRDRDNYGYTF.

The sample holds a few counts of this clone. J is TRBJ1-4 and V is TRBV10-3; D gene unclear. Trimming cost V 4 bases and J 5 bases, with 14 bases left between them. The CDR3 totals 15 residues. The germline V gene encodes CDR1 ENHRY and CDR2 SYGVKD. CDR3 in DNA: TGTGCCATCAGTGCCATCGAATCTCCCAATGAAAAACTGTTTTTT. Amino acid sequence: CAISAIESPNEKLFF.